This T cell receptor (beta chain) was retrieved from a study of T cell repertoires in cytomegalovirus infection. In the study overall: Both a matching HLA type and CMV infection were indicated by public TCR beta signatures. Study observations and caveats: Cumulative public TCR beta family frequency identified carriers of CMV plus the relevant HLA. CMV-specific HLA-C-restricted TCR beta clonotypes dominated the ex vivo response.

This clonotype was picked up many times. Its antigen is still unknown. A single record per CDR3 protein comes from TCRdb applying MiXCR to the reads. Of around 250,000 distinct CDR3 sequences listed, approximately 15% are singletons. CDR1 is MNHEY, CDR2 SVGEGT, per germline. Trimming took off 2 bases at V and 0 bases at J, with 11 bases between the two ends. This CDR3 has 15 residues. Sequencing input: CD8+ T cells from PBMCs. The rearrangement uses TRBV6-2 or TRBV6-3 and TRBJ2-7, with unresolved D. The TCR was taken from a human donor in good health (CMV status not recorded). Some clones in this sample may be carry-over from other donors' samples. The CDR3 bases are TGTGCCAGCAGTTACCGGACGGTTGTCTCCTACGAGCAGTACTTC. Residues: CASSYRTVVSYEQYF.